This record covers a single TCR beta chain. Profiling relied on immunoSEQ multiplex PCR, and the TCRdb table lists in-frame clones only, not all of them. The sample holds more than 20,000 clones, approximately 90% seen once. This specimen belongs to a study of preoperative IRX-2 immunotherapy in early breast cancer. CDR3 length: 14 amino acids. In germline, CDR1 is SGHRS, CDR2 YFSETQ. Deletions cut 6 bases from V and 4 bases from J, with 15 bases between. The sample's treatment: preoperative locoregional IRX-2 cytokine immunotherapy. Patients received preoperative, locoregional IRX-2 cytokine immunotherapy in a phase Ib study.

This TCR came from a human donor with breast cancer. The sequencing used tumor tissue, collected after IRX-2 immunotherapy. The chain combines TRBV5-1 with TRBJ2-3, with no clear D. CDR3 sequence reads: CASTAQTRPDTQYF. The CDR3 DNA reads TGCGCCAGCACGGCCCAGACCCGGCCAGATACGCAGTATTTT.